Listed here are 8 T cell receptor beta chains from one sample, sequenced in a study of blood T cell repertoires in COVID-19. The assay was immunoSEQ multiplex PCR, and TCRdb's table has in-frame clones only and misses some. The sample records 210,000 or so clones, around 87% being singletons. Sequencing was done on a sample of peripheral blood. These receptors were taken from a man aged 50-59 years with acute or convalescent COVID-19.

The CDR3 loop is CATSRGTSGSADTQYF. The CDR3 nucleotides read TGTGCCACCAGCAGAGGCACTAGCGGGAGTGCAGATACGCAGTATTTT. This sequence joins TRBV15 and TRBJ2-3; 11 bases line up with TRBD2. The ends lost 1 base at V and 4 bases at J; junction bases unmatched: 4. Germline V lookup: CDR1 LNHNV, CDR2 YYDKDF (reference sequence). This CDR3 is built from 16 residues.

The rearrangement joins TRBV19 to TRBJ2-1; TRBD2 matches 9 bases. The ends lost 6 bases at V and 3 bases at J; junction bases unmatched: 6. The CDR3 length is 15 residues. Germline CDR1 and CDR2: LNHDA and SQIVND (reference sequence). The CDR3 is CASSVAGANYNEQFF. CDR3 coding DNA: TGTGCCAGTAGCGTAGCGGGGGCAAACTACAATGAGCAGTTCTTC.

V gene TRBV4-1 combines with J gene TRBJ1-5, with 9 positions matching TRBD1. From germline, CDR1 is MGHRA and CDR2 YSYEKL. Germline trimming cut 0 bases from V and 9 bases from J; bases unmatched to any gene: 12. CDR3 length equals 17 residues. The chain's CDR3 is CASSQELAGQGFWPQHF. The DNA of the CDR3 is TGCGCCAGCAGCCAAGAGCTCGCTGGACAGGGGTTTTGGCCCCAGCATTTT.

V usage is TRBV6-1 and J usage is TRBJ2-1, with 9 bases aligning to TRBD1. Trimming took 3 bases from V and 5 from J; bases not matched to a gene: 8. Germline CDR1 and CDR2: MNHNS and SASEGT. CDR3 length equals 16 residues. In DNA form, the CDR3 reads TGTGCCAGCAGTGACCCCGGGACAGGGACCGACAATGAGCAGTTCTTC. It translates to CASSDPGTGTDNEQFF.

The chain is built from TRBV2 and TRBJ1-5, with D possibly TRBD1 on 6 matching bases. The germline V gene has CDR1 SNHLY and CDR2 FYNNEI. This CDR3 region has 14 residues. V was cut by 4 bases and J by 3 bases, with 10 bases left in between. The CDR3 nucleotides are TGTGCCAGCAGTGGCCGGGACATCAATCAGCCCCAGCATTTT. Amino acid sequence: CASSGRDINQPQHF.

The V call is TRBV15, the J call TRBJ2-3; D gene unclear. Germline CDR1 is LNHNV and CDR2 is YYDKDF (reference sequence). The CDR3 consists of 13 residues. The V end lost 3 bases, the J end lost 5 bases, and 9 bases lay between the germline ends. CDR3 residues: CATSSSLRDTQYF. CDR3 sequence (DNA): TGTGCCACCAGCAGTTCCTTGAGAGATACGCAGTATTTT.

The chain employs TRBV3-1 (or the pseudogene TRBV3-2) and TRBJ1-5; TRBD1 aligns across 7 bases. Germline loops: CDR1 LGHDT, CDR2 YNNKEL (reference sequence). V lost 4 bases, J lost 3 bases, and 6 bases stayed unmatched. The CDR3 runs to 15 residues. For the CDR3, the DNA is TGTGCCAGCAGCCCGGGGGACAGTAACAATCAGCCCCAGCATTTT. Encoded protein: CASSPGDSNNQPQHF.

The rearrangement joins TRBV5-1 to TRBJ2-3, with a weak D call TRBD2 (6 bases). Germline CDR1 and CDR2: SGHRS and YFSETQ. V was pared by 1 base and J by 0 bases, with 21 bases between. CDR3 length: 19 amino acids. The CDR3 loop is CASSLRSWGLSISTDTQYF. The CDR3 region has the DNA TGCGCCAGCAGCTTGCGTTCCTGGGGACTCTCAATAAGCACAGATACGCAGTATTTT.